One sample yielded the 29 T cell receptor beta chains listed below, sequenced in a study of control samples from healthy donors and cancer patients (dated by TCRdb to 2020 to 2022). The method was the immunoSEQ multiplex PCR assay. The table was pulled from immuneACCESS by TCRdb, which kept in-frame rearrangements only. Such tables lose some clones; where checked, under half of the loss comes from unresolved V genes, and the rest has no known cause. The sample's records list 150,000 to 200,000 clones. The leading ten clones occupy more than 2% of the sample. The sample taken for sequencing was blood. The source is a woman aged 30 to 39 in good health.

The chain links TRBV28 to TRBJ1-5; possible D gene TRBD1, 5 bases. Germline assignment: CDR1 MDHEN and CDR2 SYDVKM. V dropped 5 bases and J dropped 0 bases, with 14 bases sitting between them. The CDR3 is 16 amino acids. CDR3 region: CASSTFLRGSNQPQHF. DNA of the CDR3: TGTGCCAGCAGTACTTTTCTTAGGGGTAGCAATCAGCCCCAGCATTTT.

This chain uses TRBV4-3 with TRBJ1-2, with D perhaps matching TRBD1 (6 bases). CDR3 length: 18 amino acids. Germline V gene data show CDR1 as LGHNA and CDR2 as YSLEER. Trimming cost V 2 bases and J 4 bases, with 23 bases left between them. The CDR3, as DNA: TGCGCCAGCAGCCAATCCCACCCCCCAAGGCCGGGGGCCTATGGCTACACCTTC. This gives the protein CASSQSHPPRPGAYGYTF.

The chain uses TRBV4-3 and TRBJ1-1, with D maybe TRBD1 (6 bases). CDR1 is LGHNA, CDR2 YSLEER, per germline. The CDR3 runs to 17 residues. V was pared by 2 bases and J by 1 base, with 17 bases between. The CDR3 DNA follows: TGCGCCAGCAGCCAAACCCAACAGGGCCCCACGAACACTGAAGCTTTCTTT. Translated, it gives CASSQTQQGPTNTEAFF.

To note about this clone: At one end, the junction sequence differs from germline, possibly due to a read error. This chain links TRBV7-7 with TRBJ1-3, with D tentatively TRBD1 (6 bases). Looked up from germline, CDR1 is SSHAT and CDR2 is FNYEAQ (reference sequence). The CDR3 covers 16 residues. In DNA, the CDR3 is TGTGCTAGCAGGCCACTGACACAGGGCTCTGGAAACACCATATATTTT. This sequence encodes CASRPLTQGSGNTIYF.

The CDR3 region is CASSKNTLPGSNTEAFF. Written as DNA, the CDR3 is TGTGCCAGCAGCAAAAACACTTTACCAGGATCGAACACTGAAGCTTTCTTT. The chain joins TRBV21-1 to TRBJ1-1; whether TRBD1, the table's D call, matches the DNA was not checked. TRBV21-1 is noted as a pseudogene. The CDR3 consists of 17 residues.

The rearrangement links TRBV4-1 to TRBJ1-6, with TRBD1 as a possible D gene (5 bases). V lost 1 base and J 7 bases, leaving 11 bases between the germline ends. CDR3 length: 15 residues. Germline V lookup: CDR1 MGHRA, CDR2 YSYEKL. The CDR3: CASSQVSDTNSPLHF. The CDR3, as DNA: TGCGCCAGCAGCCAAGTCTCGGACACAAATTCACCCCTCCACTTT.

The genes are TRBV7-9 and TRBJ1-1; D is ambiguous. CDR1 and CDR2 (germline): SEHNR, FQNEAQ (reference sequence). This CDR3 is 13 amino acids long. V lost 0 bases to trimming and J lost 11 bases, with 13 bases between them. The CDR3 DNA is TGTGCCAGCAGCTTAGCGAGGTCGGACCGGGCTTTCTTT. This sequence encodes CASSLARSDRAFF.

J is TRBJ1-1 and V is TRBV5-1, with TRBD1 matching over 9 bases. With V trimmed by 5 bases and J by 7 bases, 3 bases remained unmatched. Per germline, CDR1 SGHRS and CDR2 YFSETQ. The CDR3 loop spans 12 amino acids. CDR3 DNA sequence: TGCGCCAGCAGACGGGACAGGGATGAAGCTTTCTTT. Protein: CASRRDRDEAFF.

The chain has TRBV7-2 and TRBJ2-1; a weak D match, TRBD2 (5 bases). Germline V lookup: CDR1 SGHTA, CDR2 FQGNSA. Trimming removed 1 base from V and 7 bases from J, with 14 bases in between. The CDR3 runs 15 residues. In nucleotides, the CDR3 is TGTGCCAGCAGCTTAGTCGGGGAAGTGGTGAATGAGCAGTTCTTC. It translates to CASSLVGEVVNEQFF.

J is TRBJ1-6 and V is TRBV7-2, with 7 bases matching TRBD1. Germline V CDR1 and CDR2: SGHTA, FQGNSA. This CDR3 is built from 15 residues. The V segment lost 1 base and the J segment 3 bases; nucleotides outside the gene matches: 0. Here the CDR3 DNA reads TGTGCCAGCAGCTTAGGGACAGGCTATAATTCACCCCTCCACTTT. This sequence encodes CASSLGTGYNSPLHF.

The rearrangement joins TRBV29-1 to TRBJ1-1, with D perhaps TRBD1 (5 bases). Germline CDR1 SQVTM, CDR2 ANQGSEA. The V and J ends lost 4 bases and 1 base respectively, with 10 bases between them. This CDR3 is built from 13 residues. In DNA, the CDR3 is TGCAGCGTTGGCGGGGGAACGAACACTGAAGCTTTCTTT. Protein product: CSVGGGTNTEAFF. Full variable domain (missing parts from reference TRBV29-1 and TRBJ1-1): SAVISQKPSRDICQRGTSLTIQCQVDSQVTMMFWYRQQPGQSLTLIATANQGSEATYESGFVIDKFPISRPNLTFSTLTVSNMSPEDSSIYLCSVGGGTNTEAFFGQGTRLTVV.

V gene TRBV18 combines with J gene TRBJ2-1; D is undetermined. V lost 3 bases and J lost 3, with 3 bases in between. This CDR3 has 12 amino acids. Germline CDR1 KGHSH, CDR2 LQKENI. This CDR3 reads CASSPDYNEQFF. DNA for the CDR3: TGTGCCAGCTCACCGGACTACAATGAGCAGTTCTTC.

The CDR3 sequence: CASSLQGQGGDTEAFF. The CDR3 DNA sequence: TGTGCCAGTAGTCTCCAAGGACAGGGGGGGGACACTGAAGCTTTCTTT. V and J are TRBV19 and TRBJ1-1; 10 nucleotides align to TRBD1. The CDR3 contains 16 residues. The germline V gene encodes CDR1 LNHDA and CDR2 SQIVND (reference sequence). V was clipped by 5 bases and J by 3 bases; unmatched bases: 9.

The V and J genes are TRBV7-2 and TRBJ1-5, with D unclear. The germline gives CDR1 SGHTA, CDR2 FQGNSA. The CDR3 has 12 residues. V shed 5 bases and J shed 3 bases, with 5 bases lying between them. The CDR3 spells CASSLLNQPQHF. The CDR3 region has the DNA TGTGCCAGCAGCCTTCTCAATCAGCCCCAGCATTTT. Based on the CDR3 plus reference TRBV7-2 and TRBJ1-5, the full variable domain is GAGVSQSPSNKVTEKGKDVELRCDPISGHTALYWYRQSLGQGLEFLIYFQGNSAPDKSGLPSDRFSAERTGGSVSTLTIQRTQQEDSAVYLCASSLLNQPQHFGDGTRLSIL.

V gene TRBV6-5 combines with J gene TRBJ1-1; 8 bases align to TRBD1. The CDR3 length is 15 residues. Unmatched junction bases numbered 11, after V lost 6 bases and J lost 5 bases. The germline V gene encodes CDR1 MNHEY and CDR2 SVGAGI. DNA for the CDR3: TGTGCCAGCAGGGCAGGGGGCTGGAGAGGTACTGAAGCTTTCTTT. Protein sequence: CASRAGGWRGTEAFF.

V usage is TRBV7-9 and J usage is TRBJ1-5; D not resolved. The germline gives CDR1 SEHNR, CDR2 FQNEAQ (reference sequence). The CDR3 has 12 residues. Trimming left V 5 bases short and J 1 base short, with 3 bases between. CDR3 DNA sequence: TGTGCCAGCAGCCGAAGCAATCAGCCCCAGCATTTT. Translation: CASSRSNQPQHF.

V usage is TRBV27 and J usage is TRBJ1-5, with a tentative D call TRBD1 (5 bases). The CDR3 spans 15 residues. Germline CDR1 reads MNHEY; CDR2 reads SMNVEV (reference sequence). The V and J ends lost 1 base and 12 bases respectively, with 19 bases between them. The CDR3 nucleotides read TGTGCCAGCAGTTTATTATCAGGGCCCCCGGATCTCCAGCATTTT. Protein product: CASSLLSGPPDLQHF.

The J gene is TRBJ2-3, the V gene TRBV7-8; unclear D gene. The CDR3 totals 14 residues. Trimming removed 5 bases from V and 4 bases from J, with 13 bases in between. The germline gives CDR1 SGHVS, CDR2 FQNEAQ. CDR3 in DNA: TGTGCCAGCAGCGATGTGGGTGGCGCAGATACGCAGTATTTT. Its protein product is CASSDVGGADTQYF.

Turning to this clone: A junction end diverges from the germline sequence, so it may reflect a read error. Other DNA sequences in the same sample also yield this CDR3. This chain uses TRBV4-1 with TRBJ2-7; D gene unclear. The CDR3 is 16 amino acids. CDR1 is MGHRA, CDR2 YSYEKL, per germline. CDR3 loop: CASSQEYSVRHYEQYF. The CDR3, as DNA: TGCGCTAGCAGCCAAGAATATTCGGTCCGGCACTACGAGCAGTACTTC.

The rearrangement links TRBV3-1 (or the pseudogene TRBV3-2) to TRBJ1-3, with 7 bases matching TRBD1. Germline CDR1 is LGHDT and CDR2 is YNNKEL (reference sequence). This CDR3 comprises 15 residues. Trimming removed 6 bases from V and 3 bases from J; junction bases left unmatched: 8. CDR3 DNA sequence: TGTGCCAGCAGTCCACAGGGGTCATTTGGAAACACCATATATTTT. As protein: CASSPQGSFGNTIYF.

CDR3 nucleotides: TGTGCCAGCAGCTTAGTAGGTTTGGCGGGAGCTGGAGAGCAGTACTTC. It codes for CASSLVGLAGAGEQYF. This chain uses TRBV7-9 with TRBJ2-7, with 7 nucleotides matching TRBD2. This CDR3 is 16 amino acids long. The V segment lost 1 base and the J segment 7 bases; nucleotides outside the gene matches: 13. The V gene's germline CDR1 is SEHNR and CDR2 FQNEAQ (reference sequence).

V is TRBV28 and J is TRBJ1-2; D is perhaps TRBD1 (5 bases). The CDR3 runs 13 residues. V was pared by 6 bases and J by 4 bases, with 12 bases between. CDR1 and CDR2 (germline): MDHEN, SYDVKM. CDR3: CASSLDTLYGYTF. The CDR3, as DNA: TGTGCCAGCAGCCTGGACACGCTCTATGGCTACACCTTC.

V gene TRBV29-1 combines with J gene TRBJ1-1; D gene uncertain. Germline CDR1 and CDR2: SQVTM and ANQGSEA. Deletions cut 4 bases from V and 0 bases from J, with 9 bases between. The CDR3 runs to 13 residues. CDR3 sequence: CSVGTGMNTEAFF. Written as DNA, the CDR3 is TGCAGCGTTGGGACTGGGATGAACACTGAAGCTTTCTTT.

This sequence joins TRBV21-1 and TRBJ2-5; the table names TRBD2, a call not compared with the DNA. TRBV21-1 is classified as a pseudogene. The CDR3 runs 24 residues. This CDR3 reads CASSNKDWAATGTSGGAWVETQYF. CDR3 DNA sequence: TGTGCCAGCAGCAATAAGGACTGGGCCGCTACCGGGACTAGCGGGGGGGCGTGGGTGGAGACCCAGTACTTC.

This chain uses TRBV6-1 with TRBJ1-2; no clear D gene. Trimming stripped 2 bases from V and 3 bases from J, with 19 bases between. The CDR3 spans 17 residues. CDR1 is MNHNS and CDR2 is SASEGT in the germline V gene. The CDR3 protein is CASSESTRPSSYYGYTF. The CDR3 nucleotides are TGTGCCAGCAGTGAATCGACGCGCCCGTCATCGTACTATGGCTACACCTTC.

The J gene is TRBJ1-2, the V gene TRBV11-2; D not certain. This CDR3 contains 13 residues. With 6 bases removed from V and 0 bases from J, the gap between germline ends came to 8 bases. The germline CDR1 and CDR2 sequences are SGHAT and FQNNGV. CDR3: CASSFESNYGYTF. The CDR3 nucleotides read TGTGCCAGCAGTTTCGAATCTAACTATGGCTACACCTTC.

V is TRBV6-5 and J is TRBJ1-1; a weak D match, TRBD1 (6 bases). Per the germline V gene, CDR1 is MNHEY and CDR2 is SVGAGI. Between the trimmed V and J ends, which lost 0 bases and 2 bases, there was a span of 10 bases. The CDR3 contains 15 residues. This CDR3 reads CASSYSGGGNTEAFF. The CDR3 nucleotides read TGTGCCAGCAGTTACTCCGGGGGGGGCAACACTGAAGCTTTCTTT.

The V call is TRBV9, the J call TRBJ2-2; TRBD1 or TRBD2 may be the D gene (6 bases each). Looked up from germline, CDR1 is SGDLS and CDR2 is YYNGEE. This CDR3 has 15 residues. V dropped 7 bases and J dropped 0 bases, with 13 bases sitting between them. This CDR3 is CASARGVPNTGELFF. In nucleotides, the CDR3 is TGTGCCAGCGCTAGGGGGGTCCCGAACACCGGGGAGCTGTTTTTT.

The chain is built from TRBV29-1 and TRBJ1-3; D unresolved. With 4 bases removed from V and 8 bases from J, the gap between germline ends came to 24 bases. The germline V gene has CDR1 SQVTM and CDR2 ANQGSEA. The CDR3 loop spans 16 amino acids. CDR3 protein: CSVGSNTGLASDTIYF. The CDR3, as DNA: TGCAGCGTTGGATCTAATACTGGTCTGGCGAGCGACACCATATATTTT.